This entry lists 5 T cell receptor beta chains sequenced from one sample in a study of T cells after yellow fever vaccination. TCRdb reprocessed the 5' RACE reads with MiXCR, giving one entry per CDR3 protein. This sample carries some 670,000 distinct CDR3 sequences, 10% to 15% of them seen once, and the ten largest clones take about 16%. The source material was PBMCs, sampled on the day of the yellow fever booster vaccination. These TCRs come from a man aged 25 to 40 who received the YFV17D yellow fever vaccine.

This clonotype occurred many times. The chain uses TRBV14 and TRBJ2-1, with TRBD1 matching over 8 bases. CDR1 is SGHDN, CDR2 FVKESK, per germline. With 2 bases clipped from V and 4 bases from J, the junction kept 4 bases outside the gene matches. This CDR3 is built from 15 residues. CDR3 DNA: TGTGCCAGCAGCCAACGGGACAGGTTATACAATGAGCAGTTCTTC. Translating it yields CASSQRDRLYNEQFF.

This clonotype was seen more than once but under ten times. CDR3 sequence reads: CSARGASGTTDTQYF. CDR3 in DNA: TGCAGTGCTAGAGGGGCTAGCGGGACCACAGATACGCAGTATTTT. The chain combines TRBV20-1 with TRBJ2-3, with 9 bases lining up with TRBD2. Germline V gives CDR1 DFQATT, CDR2 SNEGSKA (reference sequence). The CDR3 is 15 residues long. V dropped 1 base and J dropped 2; count of bases not matched to a gene: 4.

The CDR3 is CASSPLDSRASYGYTF. The CDR3 region has the DNA TGTGCCAGTAGTCCACTGGACAGCCGCGCGAGCTATGGCTACACCTTC. V and J are TRBV19 and TRBJ1-2, with a possible D match to TRBD1 (6 bases). Trimming stripped 5 bases from V and 4 bases from J, with 20 bases between. Germline V gene lookup returns CDR1 LNHDA and CDR2 SQIVND (reference sequence). The CDR3 is 16 residues long. Combining the CDR3 with reference TRBV19 and TRBJ1-2 gives the whole variable domain DGGITQSPKYLFRKEGQNVTLSCEQNLNHDAMYWYRQDPGQGLRLIYYSQIVNDFQKGDIAEGYSVSREKKESFPLTVTSAQKNPTAFYLCASSPLDSRASYGYTFGSGTRLTVV.

This clonotype was seen a handful of times. The chain recombines TRBV5-1 with TRBJ1-2; D is perhaps TRBD1 (5 bases). The CDR3 runs 13 residues. V was shortened by 8 bases and J by 6 bases, with 17 bases between the two germline ends. The germline V gene has CDR1 SGHRS and CDR2 YFSETQ. The CDR3 loop reads CASRGTAKDGYTF. Here the CDR3 DNA reads TGCGCCAGTCGAGGGACGGCCAAGGATGGCTACACCTTC.

The V gene is TRBV10-3, the J gene TRBJ2-1; maybe TRBD2 (5 bases). The CDR3 totals 18 residues. The germline V gene encodes CDR1 ENHRY and CDR2 SYGVKD. The V and J ends lost 3 bases and 9 bases respectively, with 27 bases between them. As DNA, the CDR3 is TGTGCCATCAGTGACCGCTCCAGAGCGGAGACAAATGAGCGTGAGCAGTTCTTC. Translation gives CAISDRSRAETNEREQFF.